A selection of T cell receptor beta chains follows, all from one sample in a study of CD8 T cells in Susac syndrome. TCRdb re-analysed the immunoSEQ multiplex PCR reads in MiXCR, keeping a single row per CDR3 protein. The repertoire holds more than 150,000 distinct CDR3 sequences, roughly 94% seen once, with approximately 0.16% in the top ten. Sequencing used CD8+ T cells from PBMCs. The receptor set was obtained from a human donor with Susac syndrome. CDR3s include the opening cysteine and the closing phenylalanine or tryptophan. D genes are given only for firm matches. Size values are once, few and many counts, or a class for expanded clones, and some rows have none.

d_call	j_call	v_call	clone_size	cdr3_aa	cdr3_nt
-	TRBJ2-1	TRBV29-1	-	CSVDGGYSSYNEQFF	TGCAGCGTTGACGGGGGCTACAGCTCCTACAATGAGCAGTTCTTC
TRBD1	TRBJ2-1	TRBV15	-	CATSRGQGNEQFF	TGTGCCACCAGCAGAGGACAGGGGAATGAGCAGTTCTTC
-	TRBJ1-1	TRBV19	-	CASSIDQIEAFF	TGTGCCAGTAGTATAGATCAGATTGAAGCTTTCTTT
TRBD2	TRBJ2-1	TRBV6-5	-	CASSRLAGGQQFF	TGTGCCAGCAGCAGACTAGCGGGGGGTCAGCAGTTCTTC
-	TRBJ1-2	TRBV5-6	-	CASSLGRGPNYGYTF	TGTGCCAGCAGCTTGGGACGAGGCCCTAACTATGGCTACACCTTC
TRBD2	TRBJ2-2	TRBV25-1	-	CASSEGRDTGELFF	TGTGCCAGCAGTGAAGGGAGGGACACCGGGGAGCTGTTTTTT
-	TRBJ2-2	TRBV4-2	-	CASSQGASAGELFF	TGTGCCAGCAGCCAAGGTGCCAGCGCCGGGGAGCTGTTTTTT
-	TRBJ1-2	TRBV7-9	-	CASTPGPGPNYGYTF	TGTGCCAGCACCCCGGGCCCGGGACCGAACTATGGCTACACCTTC
-	TRBJ1-1	TRBV13	once	CASRVQGRTEAFF	TGTGCCAGCAGGGTCCAGGGTCGCACTGAAGCTTTCTTT
-	TRBJ2-1	TRBV29-1	-	CSVQGRSTYNEQFF	TGCAGCGTCCAAGGACGGAGCACCTACAATGAGCAGTTCTTC
TRBD2	TRBJ2-1	TRBV9	-	CASSGLAGGDEQFF	TGTGCCAGCAGCGGACTAGCGGGTGGGGATGAGCAGTTCTTC
-	TRBJ1-1	TRBV19	-	CASSLNRDTEAFF	TGTGCCAGTTCCCTCAACAGGGACACTGAAGCTTTCTTT
-	TRBJ2-5	TRBV2	-	CASSAPPEYQETQYF	TGTGCCAGCAGTGCCCCGCCCGAGTACCAAGAGACCCAGTACTTC
TRBD1	TRBJ1-1	TRBV6-5	-	CASSLGQGYAEAFF	TGTGCCAGCAGCCTGGGACAGGGATACGCTGAAGCTTTCTTT
TRBD1	TRBJ2-1	TRBV27	few	CASSPGTGTYNEQFF	TGTGCCAGCAGTCCCGGGACAGGGACCTACAATGAGCAGTTCTTC
TRBD1	TRBJ2-1	TRBV13	-	CASSEPGQDINEQFF	TGTGCCAGCAGTGAGCCGGGACAGGACATCAATGAGCAGTTCTTC
TRBD1	TRBJ2-7	TRBV4-1	-	CASSQDRQGASYEQYF	TGCGCCAGCAGCCAAGATCGACAGGGGGCGTCCTACGAGCAGTACTTC
-	TRBJ2-2	TRBV9	-	CASSVGVSNTGELFF	TGTGCCAGCAGCGTAGGGGTCTCGAACACCGGGGAGCTGTTTTTT
-	TRBJ1-5	TRBV20-1	-	CSVLLSNQPQHF	TGCAGTGTCCTTCTGAGTAATCAGCCCCAGCATTTT
-	TRBJ2-7	TRBV30	few	CAWSRGFQGEQYF	TGTGCCTGGAGTCGGGGATTCCAGGGGGAGCAGTACTTC
-	TRBJ2-5	TRBV5-4	-	CASSSPQGDQETQYF	TGTGCCAGCAGCTCACCACAGGGAGACCAAGAGACCCAGTACTTC
-	TRBJ2-6	TRBV11-2	-	CASSLEVSGANVLTF	TGTGCCAGCAGCTTAGAAGTCTCTGGGGCCAACGTCCTGACTTTC
-	TRBJ2-7	TRBV7-9	-	CASSFATGLHEQYF	TGTGCCAGCAGCTTCGCCACGGGGCTCCACGAGCAGTACTTC
-	TRBJ2-5	TRBV27	-	CASSSGLNRGVGETQYF	TGTGCCAGCAGTTCAGGACTAAACCGAGGCGTGGGCGAGACCCAGTACTTC
-	TRBJ1-1	TRBV6-5	-	CASSYVEGLNTEAFF	TGTGCCAGCAGTTACGTTGAAGGGCTGAACACTGAAGCTTTCTTT
-	TRBJ2-3	TRBV2	-	CARQQILTENTQYF	TGTGCCAGACAACAAATTTTAACAGAGAATACGCAGTATTTT
-	TRBJ2-3	TRBV30	-	CAWRMEGMIGTDTQYF	TGTGCCTGGAGAATGGAGGGGATGATCGGCACAGATACGCAGTATTTT
-	TRBJ2-3	TRBV4-1	-	CASSQGNEDTQYF	TGCGCCAGCAGCCAAGGGAATGAAGATACGCAGTATTTT
-	TRBJ1-1	TRBV20-1	-	CSARGLNTEAFF	TGCAGTGCTAGGGGTCTGAACACTGAAGCTTTCTTT
-	TRBJ2-3	TRBV20-1	-	CSAPTLVAGAGTDTQYF	TGCAGTGCGCCCACGTTGGTAGCAGGAGCTGGCACAGATACGCAGTATTTT
-	TRBJ2-2	TRBV6-2/TRBV6-3	-	CASSYSGAYYTGELFF	TGTGCCAGCAGTTACTCTGGGGCCTACTACACCGGGGAGCTGTTTTTT
-	TRBJ2-1	TRBV19	-	CASSFPSGNEQFF	TGTGCCAGTAGTTTCCCCTCCGGCAATGAGCAGTTCTTC
-	TRBJ1-1	TRBV11-1	-	CASSLLPDTEAFF	TGTGCCAGCAGCTTACTCCCGGACACTGAAGCTTTCTTT
-	TRBJ2-4	TRBV3-1	-	CASSQDVGNKNIQYF	TGTGCCAGCAGCCAAGATGTGGGGAACAAAAACATTCAGTACTTC
TRBD2	TRBJ2-1	TRBV7-7	-	CASSPTGGGNEQFF	TGTGCTAGCAGCCCCACGGGAGGGGGCAATGAGCAGTTCTTC
-	TRBJ2-2	TRBV10-3	-	CAIARDPTGELFF	TGTGCCATCGCACGCGACCCCACCGGGGAGCTGTTTTTT
TRBD1	TRBJ2-1	TRBV5-6	-	CASSFWTGNPNEQFF	TGTGCCAGCAGCTTTTGGACAGGCAACCCCAATGAGCAGTTCTTC
TRBD1	TRBJ2-1	TRBV5-1	-	CASIGQGYNEQFF	TGCGCCAGCATAGGACAGGGTTACAATGAGCAGTTCTTC
TRBD2	TRBJ2-7	TRBV9	few	CASSETSGSYEQYF	TGTGCCAGCAGTGAGACTAGCGGGAGCTACGAGCAGTACTTC
-	TRBJ2-7	TRBV3-1	-	CASTGGGLNEQYF	TGTGCCAGCACCGGAGGGGGGTTGAACGAGCAGTACTTC
-	TRBJ1-2	TRBV29-1	-	CSVKPQGFNYGYTF	TGCAGCGTCAAGCCACAGGGATTTAACTATGGCTACACCTTC
-	TRBJ2-1	TRBV7-9	-	CASSPSRGVQFF	TGTGCCAGCAGCCCCTCACGGGGTGTGCAGTTCTTC
TRBD2	TRBJ2-2	TRBV9	-	CASSDGSGTTGELFF	TGTGCCAGCAGCGATGGTAGCGGGACCACCGGGGAGCTGTTTTTT
TRBD2	TRBJ2-1	TRBV20-1	-	CSAPSGLYNEQFF	TGCAGTGCCCCTAGCGGGCTTTACAATGAGCAGTTCTTC
TRBD2	TRBJ2-7	TRBV20-1	-	CSAIGGSLYEQYF	TGCAGTGCTATCGGCGGGAGTCTCTACGAGCAGTACTTC
-	TRBJ2-2	TRBV20-1	-	CSATQRNTGELFF	TGCAGTGCTACCCAGCGGAACACCGGGGAGCTGTTTTTT
-	TRBJ2-1	TRBV5-1	-	CASSVKGSGEQFF	TGCGCCAGCAGTGTTAAGGGTTCGGGCGAGCAGTTCTTC
-	TRBJ1-2	TRBV9	-	CASSVMDTGRFNYGYTF	TGTGCCAGCAGCGTCATGGACACCGGGAGGTTTAACTATGGCTACACCTTC
-	TRBJ2-3	TRBV9	-	CASSVFGSTDTQYF	TGTGCCAGCAGCGTGTTCGGTAGCACAGATACGCAGTATTTT
-	TRBJ1-5	TRBV7-8	-	CASSSESTGFQPQHF	TGTGCCAGCAGCTCGGAGAGTACAGGGTTTCAGCCCCAGCATTTT
-	TRBJ2-1	TRBV27	-	CASSLSPGVYNEQFF	TGTGCCAGCAGCCTCTCCCCCGGGGTCTACAATGAGCAGTTCTTC
TRBD1	TRBJ1-5	TRBV7-9	once	CASSLGGGTDSNQPQHF	TGTGCCAGCAGCTTAGGCGGGGGGACAGATAGCAATCAGCCCCAGCATTTT
-	TRBJ2-7	TRBV7-9	-	CASSRDGEYEQYF	TGTGCCAGCAGCCGGGACGGTGAATACGAGCAGTACTTC
-	TRBJ1-5	TRBV30	-	CAWSVGGGQPQHF	TGTGCCTGGAGTGTCGGTGGGGGTCAGCCCCAGCATTTT